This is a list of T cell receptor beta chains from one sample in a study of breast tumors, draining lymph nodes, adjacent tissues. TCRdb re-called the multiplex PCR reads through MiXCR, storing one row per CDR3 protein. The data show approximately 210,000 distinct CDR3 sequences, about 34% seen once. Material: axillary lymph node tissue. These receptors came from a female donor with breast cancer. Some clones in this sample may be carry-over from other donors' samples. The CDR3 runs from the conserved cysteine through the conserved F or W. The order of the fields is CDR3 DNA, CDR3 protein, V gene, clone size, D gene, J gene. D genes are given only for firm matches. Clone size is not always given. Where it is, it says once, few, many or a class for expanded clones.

TGTGCCAGCAGTTCTACTGGAGAGCAGTTCTTC | CASSSTGEQFF | TRBV28 | - | - | TRBJ2-1
TGTGCCAGCAGCGTAGTAGCTAGCGGGAGGAATGAGCAGTTCTTC | CASSVVASGRNEQFF | TRBV9 | many | TRBD2 | TRBJ2-1
TGTGCCAGCAGCGGACAGGGAAGCACAGATACGCAGTATTTT | CASSGQGSTDTQYF | TRBV2 | many | TRBD1 | TRBJ2-3
TGTGCCAGCAGCCATCTCGCGGGAGAGAAAACAGATACGCAGTATTTT | CASSHLAGEKTDTQYF | TRBV3-1 | few | TRBD2 | TRBJ2-3
TGTGCCAGCACCCGGGACCTGGCAGCCTACGAGCAGTACTTC | CASTRDLAAYEQYF | TRBV28 | - | - | TRBJ2-7
TGCAGTGTTGGGACAGCGAACACCGGGGAGCTGTTTTTT | CSVGTANTGELFF | TRBV20-1 | many | TRBD1 | TRBJ2-2
TGTGCCAGCAGCTTAAACCTGGGACTAGCGGGAGATCATGAGCAGTTCTTC | CASSLNLGLAGDHEQFF | TRBV11-3 | many | TRBD2 | TRBJ2-1
TGCAGTGCTAGAGGGTCGGACAGGCAAGAGACCCAGTACTTC | CSARGSDRQETQYF | TRBV20-1 | - | TRBD1 | TRBJ2-5
TGTGCTAGTATGACCCTAGCGGGGAGCACAGATACGCAGTATTTT | CASMTLAGSTDTQYF | TRBV12-5 | once | TRBD2 | TRBJ2-3
TGTGCCATCAGTGAAGCCGGGACAGGGGGATACGGGCAGTACTTC | CAISEAGTGGYGQYF | TRBV10-3 | - | TRBD1 | TRBJ2-7
TGTGCCAGCAGCTTAGCGCCTGGGCTCTACCGGGATGGCTACACCTTC | CASSLAPGLYRDGYTF | TRBV7-8 | many | - | TRBJ1-2
TGTGCCAGCAGTTACTCGGCCTCTGGCGCTGGAAACACCATATATTTT | CASSYSASGAGNTIYF | TRBV6-5 | few | - | TRBJ1-3
TGTGCCAGCGGTGAGGGAACCGGGGAGCTGTTTTTT | CASGEGTGELFF | TRBV3-1 | - | - | TRBJ2-2
TGTGCCAGCGGAAGAACGGGCTACGAGCAGTACTTC | CASGRTGYEQYF | TRBV7-2 | many | - | TRBJ2-7
TGTGCCAGCAGCACCCGGTATACGCAGTATTTT | CASSTRYTQYF | TRBV6-5 | many | - | TRBJ2-3
TGTGCCAGCAGCTTAGAAGTTAGGGCTTACAATGAGCAGTTCTTC | CASSLEVRAYNEQFF | TRBV7-2 | many | - | TRBJ2-1
TGTGCCAGTAGTTTTCAGGGTAGCAATCAGCCCCAGCATTTT | CASSFQGSNQPQHF | TRBV19 | many | - | TRBJ1-5
TGTGCCAGCAGCTTTGGCCCAGAGGGCAAAAGCGGGAGTGACTTTTCCTTC | CASSFGPEGKSGSDFSF | TRBV7-9 | - | - | TRBJ1-2
TGTGCCAGCAGAGAGGGACAGGGGGCTGTTTGGTATGGCTACACCTTC | CASREGQGAVWYGYTF | TRBV7-3 | once | TRBD1 | TRBJ1-2
TGCAGTGCTAGTGCGTTAGACACACGCAATCAGCCCCAGCATTTT | CSASALDTRNQPQHF | TRBV20-1 | - | - | TRBJ1-5
TGTGCCAGCAGCTTGACTAGCGGGAAGGGGAGTGAGCAGTTCTTC | CASSLTSGKGSEQFF | TRBV2 | - | TRBD2 | TRBJ2-1
TGCAGCGTCGGTCCCGGGACAGGGGGCAATGGCTACACCTTC | CSVGPGTGGNGYTF | TRBV29-1 | many | TRBD1 | TRBJ1-2
TGTGCCAGCAGCTTTAGCGGGAGGGCTAATGAGCAGTTCTTC | CASSFSGRANEQFF | TRBV11-2 | many | TRBD2 | TRBJ2-1
TGTGCCAGCAGTGGGGGGTGGGGGTCTGGGGCCAACGTCCTGACTTTC | CASSGGWGSGANVLTF | TRBV6-1 | many | - | TRBJ2-6
TGTGCCTGGGGGGGGACTAGCGGGATAGGCACAGATACGCAGTATTTT | CAWGGTSGIGTDTQYF | TRBV19 | - | TRBD2 | TRBJ2-3
TGCGCCAGCAGCCCTCCCGGGACAGCAGGGACCGGGGAGCTGTTTTTT | CASSPPGTAGTGELFF | TRBV5-1 | many | TRBD1 | TRBJ2-2
TGCAGTGCTAGAGACGTGAACAGGGGGGGAGAGACCCAGTACTTC | CSARDVNRGGETQYF | TRBV20-1 | - | - | TRBJ2-5
TGTGCCAGCAGCTTAAGAGATGGGTTGTCCTACGAGCAGTACTTC | CASSLRDGLSYEQYF | TRBV7-9 | many | - | TRBJ2-7
TGTGCCAGCAGCTTAGGGGCAGGGGGGAATCAGCCCCAGTACTTC | CASSLGAGGNQPQYF | TRBV7-2 | once | - | TRBJ2-5
TGTGCCAGCAGCTTACAGGGGGCCACCTACGAGCAGTACTTC | CASSLQGATYEQYF | TRBV5-6 | - | TRBD1 | TRBJ2-7
TGTGCCATCAGTTCCGGGACAGGGGGCATCACCCCGGAGACCCAGTACTTC | CAISSGTGGITPETQYF | TRBV10-3 | - | TRBD1 | TRBJ2-5
TGCGTCAGCAGCCAGGATAGGCAGATGAATGAAAAACTGTTTTTT | CVSSQDRQMNEKLFF | TRBV4-1 | - | - | TRBJ1-4
TGTGCCAGCAGTTTGGGGAGGGGGTCCGAGCAGTACTTC | CASSLGRGSEQYF | TRBV11-2 | - | - | TRBJ2-7
TGTGCCAGCACTGCCCATGACAGGGGCTCCTACGAGCAGTACTTC | CASTAHDRGSYEQYF | TRBV6-1 | few | TRBD1 | TRBJ2-7
TGCGCCAGCAGCATGGGACTAGCGGGAGTTCCAGATACGCAGTATTTT | CASSMGLAGVPDTQYF | TRBV5-1 | many | TRBD2 | TRBJ2-3
TGCAGTACCGACAGTGTCGCAGAGCAGTACTTC | CSTDSVAEQYF | TRBV20-1 | - | - | TRBJ2-7
TGTGCCACCAGTGATTTGTCGGTAGAGACCCAGTACTTC | CATSDLSVETQYF | TRBV24-1 | many | - | TRBJ2-5
TGTGCCAGCAACCCGGGACTAGCGGACAATGAGCAGTTCTTC | CASNPGLADNEQFF | TRBV2 | many | TRBD2 | TRBJ2-1
TGTGCCAGCAGCCCCCCAGGAGGGGTATATGGGGCCAACGTCCTGACTTTC | CASSPPGGVYGANVLTF | TRBV27 | - | - | TRBJ2-6
TGTGCCAGCAGCCCCAGGGGGTACAATCAGCCCCAGCATTTT | CASSPRGYNQPQHF | TRBV6-1 | - | TRBD1 | TRBJ1-5
TGCAGTGCTCCCGCTAGCGCAGGAGGGGGATTCTTC | CSAPASAGGGFF | TRBV20-1 | - | - | TRBJ2-1
TGCAGTGCTAGCCCGGGGACCTCGCTCTACGAGCAGTACTTC | CSASPGTSLYEQYF | TRBV20-1 | many | - | TRBJ2-7
TGTGCCAGCAGCTTGGTGGAGGGGGAATTAGATACGCAGTATTTT | CASSLVEGELDTQYF | TRBV5-5 | - | - | TRBJ2-3
TGTGCCAGCAGCGTAGGGTCGCTAGCGGGGGACTACGAGCAGTACTTC | CASSVGSLAGDYEQYF | TRBV9 | many | TRBD2 | TRBJ2-7
TGTGCCAGCAGCAGGGGGCCCGAGCAGTACTTC | CASSRGPEQYF | TRBV2 | many | TRBD1 | TRBJ2-7
TGTGCCAGCAGTTACTCCCGACTCTCAGATACGCAGTATTTT | CASSYSRLSDTQYF | TRBV6-5 | - | - | TRBJ2-3
TGTGCCACCTCACCCGGGACACCCACCTACGAGCAGTACTTC | CATSPGTPTYEQYF | TRBV6-5 | many | - | TRBJ2-7
TGTGCCACCAGTGATTTGAGCGGGAGGGGCGAGCAGTACTTC | CATSDLSGRGEQYF | TRBV24-1 | many | TRBD2 | TRBJ2-7
TGTGCTAGTGGTCAAGGTAAGCTTGAAGCTTTCTTT | CASGQGKLEAFF | TRBV12-5 | few | - | TRBJ1-1
TGTGCCAGCAGCCAGACTAGGGTACCCACAGATACGCAGTATTTT | CASSQTRVPTDTQYF | TRBV7-2 | many | - | TRBJ2-3
TGTGCCAGTAGTATTGGGTTCGACTATGGCTACACCTTC | CASSIGFDYGYTF | TRBV19 | many | - | TRBJ1-2
TGCAGTGCTAGAGTAGGGGGGGGGCAAGGGTATGGCTACACCTTC | CSARVGGGQGYGYTF | TRBV20-1 | - | - | TRBJ1-2